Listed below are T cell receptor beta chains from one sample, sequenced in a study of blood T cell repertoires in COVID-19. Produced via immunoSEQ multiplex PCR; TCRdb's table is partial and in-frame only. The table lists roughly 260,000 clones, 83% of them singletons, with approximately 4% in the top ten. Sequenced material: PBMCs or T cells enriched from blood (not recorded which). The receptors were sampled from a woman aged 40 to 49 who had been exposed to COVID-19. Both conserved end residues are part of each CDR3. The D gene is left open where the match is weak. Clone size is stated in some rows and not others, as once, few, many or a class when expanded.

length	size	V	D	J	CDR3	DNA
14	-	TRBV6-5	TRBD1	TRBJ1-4	CASSPGTGALKLFF	TGTGCCAGCAGTCCTGGGACAGGGGCCTTGAAACTGTTTTTT
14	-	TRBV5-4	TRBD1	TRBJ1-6	CASSLRDRGPPLHF	TGTGCCAGCAGCCTCCGGGACAGGGGGCCACCCCTCCACTTT
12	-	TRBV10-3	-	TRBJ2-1	CAISGPSGEQFF	TGTGCCATCAGTGGCCCATCGGGTGAGCAGTTCTTC
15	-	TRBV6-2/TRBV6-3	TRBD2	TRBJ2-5	CASSFLAGGPETQYF	TGTGCCAGCAGTTTTCTGGCGGGGGGCCCTGAGACCCAGTACTTC
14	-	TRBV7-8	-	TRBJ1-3	CASSLGGGKNTIYF	TGTGCCAGCAGCTTGGGAGGGGGGAAGAACACCATATATTTT
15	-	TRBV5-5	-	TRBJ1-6	CASSLEAGGNSPLHF	TGTGCCAGCAGCTTGGAAGCGGGGGGTAATTCACCCCTCCACTTT
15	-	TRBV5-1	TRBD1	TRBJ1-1	CASSFLTGTNTEAFF	TGCGCCAGCAGTTTCCTGACAGGGACGAACACTGAAGCTTTCTTT
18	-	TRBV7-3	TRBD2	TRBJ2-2	CASSLFSLAGENTGELFF	TGTGCCAGCAGCTTATTTTCTCTAGCGGGGGAGAACACCGGGGAGCTGTTTTTT
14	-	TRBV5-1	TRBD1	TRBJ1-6	CASSRTTGVEPLHF	TGCGCCAGCAGCCGAACAACAGGGGTTGAACCCCTCCACTTT
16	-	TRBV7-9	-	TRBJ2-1	CASSLGLGSSYNEQFF	TGTGCCAGCAGCTTAGGTCTCGGGTCCTCCTACAATGAGCAGTTCTTC
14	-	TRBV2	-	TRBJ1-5	CASSEGRLNQPQHF	TGTGCCAGCAGTGAGGGGCGGCTCAATCAGCCCCAGCATTTT
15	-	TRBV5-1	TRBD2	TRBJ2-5	CASSSERGDEETQYF	TGCGCCAGCAGTTCCGAGCGGGGGGATGAGGAGACCCAGTACTTC
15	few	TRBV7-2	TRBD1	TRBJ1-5	CASSSQQGGNQPQHF	TGTGCCAGCAGCTCCCAACAGGGGGGAAATCAGCCCCAGCATTTT
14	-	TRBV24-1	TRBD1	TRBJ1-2	CATSDSDRGNGYTF	TGTGCCACCAGTGATTCCGACAGGGGAAATGGCTACACCTTC
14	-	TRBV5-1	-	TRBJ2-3	CASSLFPGTDTQYF	TGCGCCAGCAGCTTGTTCCCGGGGACAGATACGCAGTATTTT
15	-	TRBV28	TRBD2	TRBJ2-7	CASSSVRGVLYEQYF	TGTGCCAGCAGTTCGGTGCGGGGGGTCCTCTACGAGCAGTACTTC
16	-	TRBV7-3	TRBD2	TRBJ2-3	CASRAIAGGNPDTQYF	TGTGCCAGCAGGGCGATAGCGGGGGGGAACCCAGATACGCAGTATTTT
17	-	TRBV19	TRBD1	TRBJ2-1	CASRLATGQGPYNEQFF	TGTGCCAGTAGACTGGCGACGGGACAGGGTCCCTACAATGAGCAGTTCTTC
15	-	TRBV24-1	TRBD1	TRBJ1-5	CATCAGGQGNQPQHF	TGTGCCACCTGTGCGGGGGGACAGGGAAATCAGCCCCAGCATTTT
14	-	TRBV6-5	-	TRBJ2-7	CASSYGTLAYEQYF	TGTGCCAGCAGTTACGGGACACTAGCCTACGAGCAGTACTTC
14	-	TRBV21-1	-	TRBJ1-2	CASSKVRRYYGYTF	TGTGCCAGCAGCAAAGTACGGCGGTACTATGGCTACACCTTC
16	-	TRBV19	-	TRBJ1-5	CASNPWGGPQNQPQHF	TGTGCCAGTAACCCCTGGGGGGGCCCACAAAATCAGCCCCAGCATTTT
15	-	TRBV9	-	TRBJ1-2	CASSANLGGENGYTF	TGTGCCAGCAGCGCCAACCTGGGTGGGGAGAATGGCTACACCTTC
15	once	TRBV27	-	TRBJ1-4	CASSLSKGYNEKLFF	TGTGCCAGCAGTTTATCGAAGGGGTATAATGAAAAACTGTTTTTT
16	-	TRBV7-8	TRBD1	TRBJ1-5	CASSSEGAYSNQPQHF	TGTGCCAGCAGCTCAGAGGGGGCCTATAGCAATCAGCCCCAGCATTTT
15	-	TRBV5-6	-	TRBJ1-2	CASSGTGTGGYGYTF	TGTGCCAGCAGCGGCACAGGGACCGGCGGCTATGGCTACACCTTC
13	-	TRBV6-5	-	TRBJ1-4	CASSYGTAEKLFF	TGTGCCAGCAGTTACGGAACAGCTGAAAAACTGTTTTTT
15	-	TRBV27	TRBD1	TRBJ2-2	CASSLRGQSTGELFF	TGTGCCAGCAGTTTAAGGGGACAGTCGACCGGGGAGCTGTTTTTT
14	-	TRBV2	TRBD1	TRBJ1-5	CASSDTGGRQPQHF	TGTGCCAGCAGTGATACAGGGGGACGACAGCCCCAGCATTTT
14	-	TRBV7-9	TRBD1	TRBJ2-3	CASSSQGAPDTQYF	TGTGCCAGCAGCTCGCAGGGGGCCCCAGATACGCAGTATTTT
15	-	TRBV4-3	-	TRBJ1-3	CASRLGVGPGNTIYF	TGCGCCAGCAGATTAGGGGTCGGACCTGGAAACACCATATATTTT
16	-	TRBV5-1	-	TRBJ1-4	CASSLGTAGRGEKLFF	TGCGCCAGCAGCTTGGGGACAGCCGGGCGCGGTGAAAAACTGTTTTTT
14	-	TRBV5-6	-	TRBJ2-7	CASSISDNSYEQYF	TGTGCCAGCAGCATCTCGGACAACTCCTACGAGCAGTACTTC
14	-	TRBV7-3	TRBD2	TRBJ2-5	CASSRTSFEETQYF	TGTGCCAGCAGCCGGACTAGTTTCGAGGAGACCCAGTACTTC
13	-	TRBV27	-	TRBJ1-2	CASSPGPNYGYTF	TGTGCCAGCAGTCCGGGTCCTAACTATGGCTACACCTTC
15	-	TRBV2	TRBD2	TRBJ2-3	CASSVTSGVLNTQYF	TGTGCCAGCAGTGTCACTAGCGGGGTCTTGAATACGCAGTATTTT
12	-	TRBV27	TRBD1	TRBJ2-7	CASRQGGNEQYF	TGTGCCAGCCGACAGGGGGGGAACGAGCAGTACTTC
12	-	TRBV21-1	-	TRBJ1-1	CATPTGRTEAFF	TGTGCCACCCCGACAGGGAGAACTGAAGCTTTCTTT
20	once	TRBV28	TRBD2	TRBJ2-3	CASSSRKSGGPGSSTDTQYF	TGTGCCAGCAGTAGCCGTAAGTCGGGGGGGCCCGGGTCGAGCACAGATACGCAGTATTTT
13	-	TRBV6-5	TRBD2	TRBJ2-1	CASRLAGGNEQFF	TGTGCCAGCAGACTAGCGGGGGGGAATGAGCAGTTCTTC
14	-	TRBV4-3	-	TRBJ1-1	CASSQGNRITEAFF	TGCGCCAGCAGCCAAGGAAACAGGATTACTGAAGCTTTCTTT
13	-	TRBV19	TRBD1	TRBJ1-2	CASRAGTDNGYTF	TGTGCCAGTAGAGCCGGGACAGATAATGGCTACACCTTC
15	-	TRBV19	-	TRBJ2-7	CASSQVPQESYEQYF	TGTGCCAGTAGTCAGGTCCCACAGGAATCGTACGAGCAGTACTTC
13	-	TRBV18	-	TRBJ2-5	CASGFSGDETQYF	TGTGCCAGCGGCTTCTCGGGGGACGAGACCCAGTACTTC
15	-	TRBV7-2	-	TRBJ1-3	CASSFREYGGNTIYF	TGTGCCAGCAGCTTCCGGGAGTACGGTGGAAACACCATATATTTT
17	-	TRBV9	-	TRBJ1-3	CASSVAPQGGSGNTIYF	TGTGCCAGCAGCGTAGCTCCACAGGGTGGTAGTGGGAACACCATATATTTT
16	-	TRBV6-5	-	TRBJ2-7	CASSYSSLASSYEQYF	TGTGCCAGCAGTTACTCTAGCCTCGCTAGCTCCTACGAGCAGTACTTC
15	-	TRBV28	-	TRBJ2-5	CASSYRPGGQETQYF	TGTGCCAGCAGTTACCGACCAGGTGGGCAAGAGACCCAGTACTTC
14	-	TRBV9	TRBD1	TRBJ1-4	CASSVGTGNEKLFF	TGTGCCAGCAGCGTTGGGACAGGGAATGAAAAACTGTTTTTT
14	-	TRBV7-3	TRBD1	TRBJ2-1	CASSLSGTVNEQFF	TGTGCCAGCAGCTTATCCGGGACAGTCAATGAGCAGTTCTTC
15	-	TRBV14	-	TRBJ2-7	CASSQVGTPTYEQYF	TGTGCCAGCAGCCAAGTGGGGACACCAACCTACGAGCAGTACTTC
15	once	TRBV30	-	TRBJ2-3	CAWTPLRGNTDTQYF	TGTGCCTGGACCCCATTACGGGGGAACACAGATACGCAGTATTTT